The next 26 T cell receptor beta chains were all read from a single sample in a study of regulatory T cells in long-lasting Graves disease. TCR beta libraries were built with iRepertoire HTBI primers and Arm-PCR of CDR3 regions. A single record per CDR3 protein comes from TCRdb applying MiXCR to the multiplex PCR reads. The data hold roughly 470,000 distinct CDR3 sequences, with less than 25% observed a single time. Specified time point: persistent/refractory GD, antithyroid drugs over 5 years with positive TRAb. Construction of the TCR library relied on RNA isolated from PBMCs. The sequenced sample was peripheral blood mononuclear cells (PBMCs), obtained when the disease was refractory, from a patient treated with antithyroid drugs. These receptors were obtained from a female donor with Graves disease.

This clonotype came up a few times. The genes are TRBV20-1 and TRBJ2-7; TRBD2 might be the D (5 bases). In germline, CDR1 is DFQATT, CDR2 SNEGSKA (reference sequence). Deletions cut 0 bases from V and 9 bases from J, with 12 bases between. The CDR3 consists of 12 residues. The CDR3 protein is CSARDSIRGQYF. CDR3 nucleotides: TGCAGTGCTAGAGATAGTATTCGGGGGCAGTACTTC.

V usage is TRBV7-2 and J usage is TRBJ2-2, with D unclear. The length of the CDR3 is 16 residues. Trimming shortened V by 2 bases and J by 0 bases, and 10 bases separated the two germline ends. Germline V gives CDR1 SGHTA, CDR2 FQGNSA. CDR3 DNA sequence: TGTGCCAGCAGCTTATTGCCCACCGCGAACACCGGGGAGCTGTTTTTT. It yields the protein CASSLLPTANTGELFF.

On this clonotype: A much larger clone differs from this one at a single base, so this may be a read error. V is TRBV6-1 and J is TRBJ2-7; 9 nucleotides agree with TRBD1. This CDR3 has 14 amino acids. V lost 4 bases to trimming and J lost 4 bases; unmatched junction nucleotides: 5. CDR1 MNHNS and CDR2 SASEGT come from the germline V gene. The CDR3 loop is CASSAATGGYEQYF. Written as DNA, the CDR3 is TGTGCCAGCAGTGCGGCGACAGGGGGTTACGAGCAGTACTTC.

This clonotype was found many times. This sequence joins TRBV2 and TRBJ1-5, with D unclear. Between the trimmed V and J ends, which lost 3 bases and 0 bases, there was a span of 6 bases. Germline CDR1 is SNHLY and CDR2 is FYNNEI. The CDR3 sequence is 14 residues long. The CDR3 nucleotides are TGTGCCAGCAGTGACGCGACTAGCAATCAGCCCCAGCATTTT. The encoded protein is CASSDATSNQPQHF.

This clonotype was seen many times. The rearrangement uses TRBV28 and TRBJ1-1; 8 bases line up with TRBD1. The germline V gene encodes CDR1 MDHEN and CDR2 SYDVKM. The CDR3 totals 17 residues. The J segment lost 10 bases and the V segment lost 6 bases, leaving 22 bases of the junction unmatched. The CDR3 nucleotides are TGTGCCAGCAGGAACAGGGGGGGGTCGGGGTTCAAAATGGGAGCTTTCTTT. It encodes CASRNRGGSGFKMGAFF.

About this clonotype itself: The conserved phenylalanine or tryptophan normally closing the CDR3 is absent here, so this likely arose from a read error. V gene TRBV5-5 combines with J gene TRBJ1-2; 9 bases fit TRBD1. The CDR3 is 15 residues long. The germline V gene has CDR1 SGHKS and CDR2 YYEKEE (reference sequence). DNA of the CDR3: TGCGCCAGCAGCCGGGGACAGGGAGTTAGATATGGCTACACCCTC. Protein product: CASSRGQGVRYGYTL.

The sample holds many counts of this clonotype. J is TRBJ2-7 and V is TRBV20-1, with a possible D match to TRBD1 (6 bases). This CDR3 contains 14 residues. V dropped 6 bases and J dropped 3 bases, with 18 bases sitting between them. Germline V gene sequence: CDR1 DFQATT, CDR2 SNEGSKA (reference sequence). Here the CDR3 reads CSAAPVRDNYEQYF. The CDR3 DNA reads TGCAGTGCCGCGCCCGTCCGGGACAACTACGAGCAGTACTTC.

The rearrangement joins TRBV6-2 or TRBV6-3 to TRBJ1-2; TRBD1 aligns across 7 bases. V trimming: 0 bases; J trimming: 3 bases; junction bases outside the gene matches: 1. The CDR3 is made up of 14 amino acids. CDR1 is MNHEY, CDR2 SVGEGT, per germline. CDR3 loop: CASSYSGTDYGYTF. The CDR3 DNA reads as TGTGCCAGCAGTTACTCCGGGACAGACTATGGCTACACCTTC.

This clonotype occurred a few times. The chain employs TRBV29-1 and TRBJ2-4; TRBD2 is a possible D gene (6 bases). Trimming removed 3 bases at V and 0 bases at J, with 12 bases between. CDR1 is SQVTM and CDR2 is ANQGSEA in the germline V gene. The CDR3 spans 15 residues. CDR3 sequence reads: CSVEWGDLAKNIQYF. The DNA for the CDR3 is TGCAGCGTTGAGTGGGGGGACCTAGCCAAAAACATTCAGTACTTC.

The sample holds many counts of this clonotype. The V and J genes are TRBV27 and TRBJ2-7, with a tentative D call TRBD1 (6 bases). V was shortened by 8 bases and J by 3 bases, with 20 bases between the two germline ends. The CDR3 spans 15 residues. Germline CDR1 is MNHEY and CDR2 is SMNVEV (reference sequence). The CDR3 DNA sequence: TGTGCCAGCCGTCTCGGCCCCGGGACACACTACGAGCAGTACTTC. It is translated as CASRLGPGTHYEQYF.

At least ten counts were recorded for this clonotype. The chain uses TRBV6-1 and TRBJ1-2, with 7 nucleotides matching TRBD1. V lost 1 base to trimming and J lost 2 bases; unmatched junction nucleotides: 1. The CDR3 consists of 14 residues. Germline V gene data show CDR1 as MNHNS and CDR2 as SASEGT. CDR3 loop: CASSEVGQNYGYTF. The CDR3 DNA follows: TGTGCCAGCAGTGAAGTGGGACAGAACTATGGCTACACCTTC.

This clonotype was seen at least ten times. The chain links TRBV28 to TRBJ1-2; D remains unclear. The germline CDR1 and CDR2 sequences are MDHEN and SYDVKM. The CDR3 consists of 14 residues. The V and J ends lost 3 bases and 8 bases respectively, with 16 bases between them. The CDR3 here is CASSLSRAAWGYTF. The CDR3 region has the DNA TGTGCCAGCAGTTTGTCGAGGGCCGCTTGGGGCTACACCTTC.

This sequence joins TRBV9 and TRBJ1-6; D possibly corresponds to TRBD1 (5 bases). With 0 bases removed from V and 0 bases from J, the gap between germline ends came to 7 bases. This CDR3 is 16 amino acids long. Per the germline V gene, CDR1 is SGDLS and CDR2 is YYNGEE. The CDR3 DNA is TGTGCCAGCAGCGTAGCGGGGGTCTCCTATAATTCACCCCTCCACTTT. Translation gives CASSVAGVSYNSPLHF.

The table lists this clonotype with many counts. The genes are TRBV28 and TRBJ2-2; 8 positions match TRBD1. Unmatched junction bases numbered 3, after V lost 5 bases and J lost 4 bases. This CDR3 is built from 14 residues. Germline V gene sequence: CDR1 MDHEN, CDR2 SYDVKM. The CDR3 protein is CASSLDRATGELFF. CDR3 bases: TGTGCCAGCAGTCTGGACAGGGCCACCGGGGAGCTGTTTTTT.

V and J are TRBV6-1 and TRBJ2-7, with 9 bases that match TRBD2. Trimming at V came to 5 bases and at J to 2 bases, leaving 4 bases not matched to a gene. CDR3 length equals 14 residues. In germline, CDR1 is MNHNS, CDR2 SASEGT. CDR3 in DNA: TGTGCCAGCAGTAGCGGGAGGTCCCCCTACGAGCAGTACTTC. It translates to CASSSGRSPYEQYF.

This clonotype has a count of ten or more. V gene TRBV29-1 combines with J gene TRBJ1-2, with a weak D call TRBD1 (6 bases). Looked up from germline, CDR1 is SQVTM and CDR2 is ANQGSEA. The CDR3 runs 12 residues. Trimming took off 3 bases at V and 7 bases at J, with 12 bases between the two ends. In DNA, the CDR3 is TGCAGCGTTGATCCGGGGGCGCGTGGCTACACCTTC. Its translation: CSVDPGARGYTF.

This chain joins TRBV7-3 and TRBJ2-5, with a weak D call TRBD2 (5 bases). Deletions cut 1 base from V and 5 bases from J, with 11 bases between. Looked up from germline, CDR1 is SGHTA and CDR2 is FQGTGA. The CDR3 extends over 14 amino acids. The CDR3 protein is CASSLNGRRETQYF. Here the CDR3 DNA reads TGTGCCAGCAGCTTAAATGGGCGGAGGGAGACCCAGTACTTC.

V and J are TRBV5-1 and TRBJ2-2; 7 bases match TRBD2. The CDR3 sequence is 14 residues long. V gave up 7 bases and J gave up 1 base; unmatched junction bases: 4. Per the germline V gene, CDR1 is SGHRS and CDR2 is YFSETQ. DNA for the CDR3: TGCGCCAGCGGGACTACACGGAACACCGGGGAGCTGTTTTTT. Translating it yields CASGTTRNTGELFF.

This clonotype was seen ten or more times. J is TRBJ2-7 and V is TRBV20-1; perhaps TRBD1 as D (5 bases). This CDR3 is built from 13 residues. Germline CDR1 DFQATT, CDR2 SNEGSKA (reference sequence). The CDR3 DNA is TGCAGCGTCAGGGTTAGTGGCTCCTACGAGCAGTACTTC. Translating gives CSVRVSGSYEQYF.

This clonotype has just a few counts. V is TRBV7-9 and J is TRBJ2-5; 14 bases align to TRBD2. Germline CDR1 reads SEHNR; CDR2 reads FQNEAQ (reference sequence). The CDR3 loop spans 17 amino acids. Losses at the gene ends were 1 base for V and 5 bases for J; bases not matched to a gene: 6. The CDR3 region has the DNA TGTGCCAGCAGCTTAGGACTAGCGGGAGGGCCTAGTGAGACCCAGTACTTC. Translated, it gives CASSLGLAGGPSETQYF. The variable domain in full, completed from reference TRBV7-9 and TRBJ2-5, reads DTGVSQNPRHKITKRGQNVTFRCDPISEHNRLYWYRQTLGQGPEFLTYFQNEAQLEKSRLLSDRFSAERPKGSFSTLEIQRTEQGDSAMYLCASSLGLAGGPSETQYFGPGTRLLVL.

On this clonotype itself: A much more abundant neighbour one base away suggests this may be a read error. This rearrangement joins TRBV28 to TRBJ2-7; D is ambiguous. The CDR3 consists of 14 residues. Germline loops: CDR1 MDHEN, CDR2 SYDVKM. Between the trimmed V and J ends, which lost 2 bases and 6 bases, there was a span of 14 bases. CDR3 sequence reads: CASSLVDGPCEQYF. The CDR3 DNA reads as TGTGCCAGCAGTTTAGTGGACGGCCCCTGCGAGCAGTACTTC.

This clonotype showed up just a few times. The V and J genes are TRBV5-1 and TRBJ1-6; D gene unclear. The germline V gene has CDR1 SGHRS and CDR2 YFSETQ. There are 15 residues in the CDR3. V was pared by 0 bases and J by 4 bases, with 8 bases between. The CDR3 sequence is CASSLEGNYNSPLHF. The CDR3 DNA reads as TGCGCCAGCAGCTTGGAGGGAAATTATAATTCACCCCTCCACTTT.

This sequence joins TRBV19 and TRBJ1-4; the D is unclear. Per the germline V gene, CDR1 is LNHDA and CDR2 is SQIVND (reference sequence). Trimming took off 3 bases at V and 0 bases at J, with 14 bases between the two ends. The CDR3 loop spans 17 amino acids. DNA for the CDR3: TGTGCCAGTAGTATTTCTCTGACTACGGCAACTAATGAAAAACTGTTTTTT. It is translated as CASSISLTTATNEKLFF.

This clonotype came up a few times. The rearrangement joins TRBV19 to TRBJ2-7, with 10 positions matching TRBD2. V was clipped by 5 bases and J by 8 bases; unmatched bases: 15. Per the germline V gene, CDR1 is LNHDA and CDR2 is SQIVND (reference sequence). This CDR3 has 16 amino acids. This CDR3 reads CASSALASGGVQKQYF. CDR3 bases: TGTGCCAGTAGTGCCCTCGCTAGCGGGGGAGTTCAGAAGCAGTACTTC.

Ten or more counts support this clonotype. The chain carries TRBV12-3 or TRBV12-4 and TRBJ2-5; either TRBD1 or TRBD2 may supply D (6 bases each). The CDR3 has 13 residues. Trimming left V 3 bases short and J 4 bases short, with 9 bases between. This CDR3 reads CASSFKGGETQYF. In nucleotides, the CDR3 is TGTGCCAGCAGTTTCAAGGGGGGAGAGACCCAGTACTTC.

This clonotype has ten or more counts. The rearrangement links TRBV6-1 to TRBJ1-2; D unresolved. CDR3 length: 12 amino acids. Germline CDR1 and CDR2: MNHNS and SASEGT. V lost 3 bases and J lost 3, with 5 bases in between. CDR3 region: CASSEVDYGYTF. The CDR3 region has the DNA TGTGCCAGCAGTGAGGTTGACTATGGCTACACCTTC.